Listed below are T cell receptor beta chains from one sample, sequenced in a study of CD8 T cells in Susac syndrome. TCRdb itself ran the immunoSEQ multiplex PCR reads through MiXCR, one entry per CDR3 protein. The sample consists of about 150,000 distinct CDR3 sequences, roughly 95% of them appearing once. Sequenced material: CD8+ T cells from PBMCs. These receptors were obtained from a human donor with multiple sclerosis. The CDR3 runs from the conserved cysteine through the conserved F or W. The D gene is left open where the match is weak. Clone size appears in some rows only: once, few, many, or a class for an expanded clone.

j_gene: TRBJ1-6; v_gene: TRBV15; abundance: few; d_gene: NA; CDR3nt: TGTGCCACCAGCAGAGATCGATCCTCACCCCTCCACTTT; CDR3aa: CATSRDRSSPLHF
j_gene: TRBJ2-1; v_gene: TRBV20-1; abundance: NA; d_gene: NA; CDR3nt: TGCAGTGCTAGAGGCGCAGTCAGCTCCTACAATGAGCAGTTCTTC; CDR3aa: CSARGAVSSYNEQFF
j_gene: TRBJ1-4; v_gene: TRBV19; abundance: NA; d_gene: NA; CDR3nt: TGTGCCAGTAGTACCCCGTGGTCCTCTGAGAATGAAAAACTGTTTTTT; CDR3aa: CASSTPWSSENEKLFF
j_gene: TRBJ1-5; v_gene: TRBV7-9; abundance: NA; d_gene: NA; CDR3nt: TGTGCCAGCAGTTCCACCGATGGAAATCAGCCCCAGCATTTT; CDR3aa: CASSSTDGNQPQHF
j_gene: TRBJ1-2; v_gene: TRBV4-1; abundance: NA; d_gene: TRBD1; CDR3nt: TGCGCCAGCAGCCAAGATGGGGACAGGGAGGGCTATGGCTACACCTTC; CDR3aa: CASSQDGDREGYGYTF
j_gene: TRBJ1-1; v_gene: TRBV13; abundance: NA; d_gene: NA; CDR3nt: TGTGCCAGCAGCTTAACGCGGACAGCTAACACTGAAGCTTTCTTT; CDR3aa: CASSLTRTANTEAFF
j_gene: TRBJ2-1; v_gene: TRBV4-1; abundance: NA; d_gene: NA; CDR3nt: TGCGCCAGCAGCCAAAAAGTGACGGACACCGCTTACAATGAGCAGTTCTTC; CDR3aa: CASSQKVTDTAYNEQFF
j_gene: TRBJ2-5; v_gene: TRBV4-1; abundance: NA; d_gene: NA; CDR3nt: TGCGCCAGCAGCCAAATGGACGCCAAAACTGACCAGTACTTC; CDR3aa: CASSQMDAKTDQYF
j_gene: TRBJ2-1; v_gene: TRBV3-1; abundance: NA; d_gene: NA; CDR3nt: TGTGCCAGCTCGATAAGCGTATCCGCCAATGAGCAGTTCTTC; CDR3aa: CASSISVSANEQFF
j_gene: TRBJ2-1; v_gene: TRBV7-6; abundance: NA; d_gene: TRBD1; CDR3nt: TGTGCCAGCAGCTTAGAGACGACAGGGGGCCATGAGCAGTTCTTC; CDR3aa: CASSLETTGGHEQFF
j_gene: TRBJ1-6; v_gene: TRBV27; abundance: NA; d_gene: NA; CDR3nt: TGTGCCAGCAGTTTAGTCCTGCTTAATTCACCCCTCCACTTT; CDR3aa: CASSLVLLNSPLHF
j_gene: TRBJ2-7; v_gene: TRBV7-2; abundance: NA; d_gene: NA; CDR3nt: TGTGCCAGCAGCTTAGTAGGGGGGCGGAACTCCTACGAGCAGTACTTC; CDR3aa: CASSLVGGRNSYEQYF
j_gene: TRBJ2-3; v_gene: TRBV27; abundance: NA; d_gene: NA; CDR3nt: TGTGCCAGCAGGGGATCGACAGAATTTTGGTTAAACACAGATACGCAGTATTTT; CDR3aa: CASRGSTEFWLNTDTQYF
j_gene: TRBJ2-2; v_gene: TRBV20-1; abundance: NA; d_gene: NA; CDR3nt: TGCAGTGCTCGACCGTCGAACACCGGGGAGCTGTTTTTT; CDR3aa: CSARPSNTGELFF
j_gene: TRBJ2-5; v_gene: TRBV2; abundance: NA; d_gene: NA; CDR3nt: TGTGCCAGCAGTGAAGCGCTTACGAGACAAGAGACCCAGTACTTC; CDR3aa: CASSEALTRQETQYF
j_gene: TRBJ2-7; v_gene: TRBV9; abundance: once; d_gene: TRBD2; CDR3nt: TGTGCCAGCAGCGTAGGTGTAGCGGGGGGGACCTACGAGCAGTACTTC; CDR3aa: CASSVGVAGGTYEQYF
j_gene: TRBJ1-3; v_gene: TRBV11-2; abundance: NA; d_gene: NA; CDR3nt: TGTGCCAGCAGCTTCCGGGACACTTATGTCTCTGGAAACACCATATATTTT; CDR3aa: CASSFRDTYVSGNTIYF
j_gene: TRBJ2-3; v_gene: TRBV4-1; abundance: NA; d_gene: NA; CDR3nt: TGCGCCAGCAGCCAAGATCGGACGACAGATACGCAGTATTTT; CDR3aa: CASSQDRTTDTQYF
j_gene: TRBJ2-1; v_gene: TRBV3-1; abundance: NA; d_gene: TRBD2; CDR3nt: TGTGCCAGCAGCCAAGAGCCGGGACTAGCGGGGTACAATGAGCAGTTCTTC; CDR3aa: CASSQEPGLAGYNEQFF
j_gene: TRBJ2-1; v_gene: TRBV29-1; abundance: NA; d_gene: NA; CDR3nt: TGCAGCGTTTCGGCCAGTGGGGCTGAGCAGTTCTTC; CDR3aa: CSVSASGAEQFF
j_gene: TRBJ2-4; v_gene: TRBV9; abundance: once; d_gene: NA; CDR3nt: TGTGCCAGCAGCGGGCTGGACAGATGGGGCAAAAACATTCAGTACTTC; CDR3aa: CASSGLDRWGKNIQYF
j_gene: TRBJ2-5; v_gene: TRBV29-1; abundance: NA; d_gene: TRBD2; CDR3nt: TGCAGCGTTGAATTACTAGCGGGGGGACAAGAGACCCAGTACTTC; CDR3aa: CSVELLAGGQETQYF
j_gene: TRBJ2-5; v_gene: TRBV27; abundance: once; d_gene: NA; CDR3nt: TGTGCCAGCAGTCCCTGGCTGCAAGAGACCCAGTACTTC; CDR3aa: CASSPWLQETQYF
j_gene: TRBJ2-5; v_gene: TRBV2; abundance: NA; d_gene: NA; CDR3nt: TGTGCCAGTCTAGCCCAACCCAGGACGACCCAAGAGACCCAGTACTTC; CDR3aa: CASLAQPRTTQETQYF
j_gene: TRBJ2-2; v_gene: TRBV29-1; abundance: NA; d_gene: NA; CDR3nt: TGCAGCGCCGTGGGACGATCCGCGAACACCGGGGAGCTGTTTTTT; CDR3aa: CSAVGRSANTGELFF
j_gene: TRBJ1-1; v_gene: TRBV12-3/TRBV12-4; abundance: NA; d_gene: TRBD1; CDR3nt: TGTGCCAGCATGGGGGACAGGCAAATGAACACTGAAGCTTTCTTT; CDR3aa: CASMGDRQMNTEAFF
j_gene: TRBJ1-5; v_gene: TRBV27; abundance: NA; d_gene: NA; CDR3nt: TGTGCCAGCAGCGTAGGGGCCGGGCAGCCCCAGCATTTT; CDR3aa: CASSVGAGQPQHF
j_gene: TRBJ2-3; v_gene: TRBV2; abundance: NA; d_gene: TRBD2; CDR3nt: TGTGCCAGCAGTGAAGCGCTTCCTAGCGGGGATAGAACGCAGTATTTT; CDR3aa: CASSEALPSGDRTQYF
j_gene: TRBJ2-1; v_gene: TRBV4-1; abundance: NA; d_gene: TRBD2; CDR3nt: TGCGCCAGCAGCCGGAAGGGACTAGCGGGTGACAATGAGCAGTTCTTC; CDR3aa: CASSRKGLAGDNEQFF
j_gene: TRBJ2-3; v_gene: TRBV15; abundance: NA; d_gene: NA; CDR3nt: TGTGCCACCAGCAGTGGCACAGTTTCTCGCACAGATACGCAGTATTTT; CDR3aa: CATSSGTVSRTDTQYF
j_gene: TRBJ2-7; v_gene: TRBV7-9; abundance: NA; d_gene: TRBD1; CDR3nt: TGTGCCAGCAGCCGACAGGGAATACTCTCCTACGAGCAGTACTTC; CDR3aa: CASSRQGILSYEQYF
j_gene: TRBJ2-6; v_gene: TRBV29-1; abundance: NA; d_gene: NA; CDR3nt: TGCAGCGTTGAGGTACGGGACTCTGGGGCCAACGTCCTGACTTTC; CDR3aa: CSVEVRDSGANVLTF